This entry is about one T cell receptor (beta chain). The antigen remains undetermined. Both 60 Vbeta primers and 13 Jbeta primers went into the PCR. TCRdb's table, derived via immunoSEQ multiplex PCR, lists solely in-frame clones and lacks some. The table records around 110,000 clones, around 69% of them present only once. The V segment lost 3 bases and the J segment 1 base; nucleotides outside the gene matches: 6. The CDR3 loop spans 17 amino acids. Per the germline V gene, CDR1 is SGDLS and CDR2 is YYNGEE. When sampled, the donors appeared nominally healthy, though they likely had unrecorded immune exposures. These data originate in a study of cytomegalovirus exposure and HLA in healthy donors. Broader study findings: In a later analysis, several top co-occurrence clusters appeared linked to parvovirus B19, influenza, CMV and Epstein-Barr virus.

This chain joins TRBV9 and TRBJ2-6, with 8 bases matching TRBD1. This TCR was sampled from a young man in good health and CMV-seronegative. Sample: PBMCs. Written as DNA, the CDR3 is TGTGCCAGCAGCGCCCGGGACAGGAGTTCTGGGGCCAACGTCCTGACTTTC. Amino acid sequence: CASSARDRSSGANVLTF.